This TCR beta chain was observed in a study of shared clonotypes between healthy human individuals. On this clone: Antigen unknown.

Whole-study findings and limits: Memory subsets had estimated richness that was generally smaller than that of naive subsets. Investigators collected only blood, and repertoires in tissues likely differ.

The method was immunoSEQ multiplex PCR; TCRdb's version includes in-frame clones alone and lacks a portion of them. There are roughly 1,100,000 clones in the sample; about 75% occur only once, and over 1.3% lies in the top ten. Each donor was a Caucasian adult residing in Nashville, Tennessee. V was trimmed by 1 base and J by 8 bases, leaving 9 bases between them. CDR3 size: 12 residues. Per germline, CDR1 GTSNPN and CDR2 SVGIG (reference sequence). The sequenced material came from memory CD4+ T cells sorted from blood. Documented subset: CD45RA-negative fraction. The clonotype originates from a man between 18 and 29 years old in good health. The J gene is TRBJ2-1, the V gene TRBV30; tentatively, D is TRBD1 (5 bases). As DNA, the CDR3 is TGTGCCTGGAGTGGGGGCCCTGATGAGCAGTTCTTC. This translates into CAWSGGPDEQFF. Full variable domain (outside the CDR3, taken from reference TRBV30 and TRBJ2-1): SQTIHQWPATLVQPVGSPLSLECTVEGTSNPNLYWYRQAAGRGLQLLFYSVGIGQISSEVPQNLSASRPQDRQFILSSKKLLLSDSGFYLCAWSGGPDEQFFGPGTRLTVL.